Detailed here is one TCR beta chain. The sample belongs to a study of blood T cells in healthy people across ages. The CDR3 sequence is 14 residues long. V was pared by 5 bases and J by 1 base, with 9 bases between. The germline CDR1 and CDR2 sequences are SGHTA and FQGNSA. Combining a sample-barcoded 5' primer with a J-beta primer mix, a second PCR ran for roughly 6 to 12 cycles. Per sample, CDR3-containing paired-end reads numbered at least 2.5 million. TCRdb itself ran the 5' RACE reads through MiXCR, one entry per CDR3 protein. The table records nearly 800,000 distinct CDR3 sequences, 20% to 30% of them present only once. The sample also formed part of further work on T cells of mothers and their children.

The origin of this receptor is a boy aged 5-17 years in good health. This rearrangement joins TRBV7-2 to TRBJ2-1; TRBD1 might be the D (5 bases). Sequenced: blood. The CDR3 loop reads CASSAQESYNEQFF. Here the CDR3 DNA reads TGTGCCAGCAGCGCACAGGAATCCTACAATGAGCAGTTCTTC.